This record looks at one TCR beta chain sequence and its context. Antigen unknown. The source of the sample is a study of cytomegalovirus exposure and HLA in healthy donors. Study background: The use of the same platform for the 100 to 150 validation repertoires and the 550 to 850 first-cohort repertoires was reported by a later analysis.

V was pared by 5 bases and J by 8 bases, with 9 bases of the junction left unmatched. Germline lookup yields CDR1 SGHTA and CDR2 FQGNSA. This CDR3 comprises 14 residues. Whole-study results and caveats: The study flagged around 150 TCR beta chains as cytomegalovirus-associated. In vitro data verified three CMV-associated chains as specific for CMV antigens.

Method: immunoSEQ multiplex PCR; TCRdb's copy keeps in-frame clones and lacks some. The sample lists roughly 300,000 clones; approximately 90% were seen once. J is TRBJ2-1 and V is TRBV7-2; 7 bases are shared with TRBD1. The receptor's source is a woman aged 18 to 35 in good health and CMV-seronegative. The sequenced sample was PBMCs. CDR3 amino acids: CASSLRQGRDEQFF. For the CDR3, the DNA is TGTGCCAGCAGCCTTCGACAGGGTCGGGATGAGCAGTTCTTC. Looking up the rest from reference TRBV7-2 and TRBJ2-1 gives the full variable domain: GAGVSQSPSNKVTEKGKDVELRCDPISGHTALYWYRQSLGQGLEFLIYFQGNSAPDKSGLPSDRFSAERTGGSVSTLTIQRTQQEDSAVYLCASSLRQGRDEQFFGPGTRLTVL.